The rows below give T cell receptor beta chains drawn from one sample of a study of blood T cells in healthy people across ages. TCRdb analysed the 5' RACE reads with MiXCR anew, one entry per CDR3 protein. The top ten hold roughly 2.1% of the sample, which has roughly 2 million distinct CDR3 sequences, 40% to 55% seen once. Sequencing was carried out using blood. The receptors shown here come from a woman aged 40 to 50 in good health. CDR3s include the opening cysteine and the closing phenylalanine or tryptophan. A D gene is named only where the DNA matches it firmly. Clone size is shown for a subset of rows, as once, few, many or a class of expanded clone.

V	size	D	J	DNA	CDR3
TRBV29-1	.	TRBD2	TRBJ2-7	TGCAGCGTTGAGGGGAGGGGAACCTACGAGCAGTACTTC	CSVEGRGTYEQYF
TRBV4-3	.	.	TRBJ2-1	TGCGCCAGCAGCCAAGATCCTGCGGGTGGGGAGCAGTTCTTC	CASSQDPAGGEQFF
TRBV7-2	few	.	TRBJ2-6	TGTGCCAGCAGCGTCTCAACCACCCCTGGGGCCAACGTCCTGACTTTC	CASSVSTTPGANVLTF
TRBV7-2	few	TRBD1	TRBJ1-2	TGTGCCAGCAGCTTAGCCTGGCCAGGGGGGGACTATGGCTACACCTTC	CASSLAWPGGDYGYTF
TRBV9	.	.	TRBJ2-5	TGTGCCAGCAGCCCCACCCCGGGGGAGACCCAGTACTTC	CASSPTPGETQYF
TRBV9	.	.	TRBJ2-4	TGTGCCAGCAGCGTAGTGGGGGGCGACATTCAGTACTTC	CASSVVGGDIQYF
TRBV5-6	.	.	TRBJ1-2	TGTGCCAGCAGCTTCTACTCAGGGGTTCGCGGCTACACCTTC	CASSFYSGVRGYTF
TRBV6-1	once	TRBD2	TRBJ2-3	TGTGCCAGCAGATTGGGACTAGCGGGGGCTGTAGATACGCAGTATTTT	CASRLGLAGAVDTQYF
TRBV4-2	.	TRBD1	TRBJ1-4	TGTGCCAGCAGCCAACCCGGGACAGCAACTAATGAAAAACTGTTTTTT	CASSQPGTATNEKLFF
TRBV20-1	.	.	TRBJ1-5	TGCAGTGCTGGACTTCCCAATCAGCCCCAGCATTTT	CSAGLPNQPQHF
TRBV6-6	.	.	TRBJ2-1	TGTGCCAGCAGTTACTCGACTCGGCTACGCATGGGGAATGAGCAGTTCTTC	CASSYSTRLRMGNEQFF
TRBV4-1	.	.	TRBJ2-7	TGCGCCAGCAGCCGCGTGATTGCGGGGGGGACAGGGACGCTCTACGAGCAGTACTTC	CASSRVIAGGTGTLYEQYF
TRBV6-5	.	.	TRBJ2-7	TGTGCCAGCAGTTACGCCCCGGACACCAACTACGAGCAGTACTTC	CASSYAPDTNYEQYF
TRBV2	.	.	TRBJ1-1	TGTGCCAGCAGTGAAGCGGACCCAATGGGACCGATCAACACTGAAGCTTTCTTT	CASSEADPMGPINTEAFF
TRBV7-2	few	TRBD2	TRBJ2-3	TGTGCCAGCAGCCCCCCCGGGACTAGCGGCACAGATACGCAGTATTTT	CASSPPGTSGTDTQYF
TRBV20-1	.	.	TRBJ2-2	TGCAGTGCTAGGAGTCAGGGTCGGAGCACCGGGGAGCTGTTTTTT	CSARSQGRSTGELFF
TRBV18	few	.	TRBJ2-5	TGTGCCAGCAGCCCTTCCTCTCGGGAGACCCAGTACTTC	CASSPSSRETQYF
TRBV6-1	few	.	TRBJ2-7	TGTGTCCTCGCCAAGCCGGGAAAATACGAGCAGTACTTC	CVLAKPGKYEQYF
TRBV29-1	few	.	TRBJ2-3	TGCAGCGTTGAAGATCGCCGGGAGAGCACAGATACGCAGTATTTT	CSVEDRRESTDTQYF
TRBV10-3	.	.	TRBJ2-3	TGTGCCATCAGTGCCACTGCCACAGATACGCAGTATTTT	CAISATATDTQYF
TRBV20-1	.	TRBD1	TRBJ2-7	TGCAGTGCTAGAGTCCCACTTGGGACAGGAGAGACCTCCTACGAGCAGTACTTC	CSARVPLGTGETSYEQYF
TRBV28	.	TRBD2	TRBJ2-7	TGTGCCAGCAGTTCAGGTGGGTTAACCCCTAGCGGGGGCTACGAGCAGTACTTC	CASSSGGLTPSGGYEQYF